A selection of T cell receptor beta chains follows, all from one sample in a study of CD8+ T cells in alopecia areata. Using immunoSEQ multiplex PCR, the repertoire was profiled, and TCRdb retains in-frame clones only, with some absent. The sample comprises 90,000 to 150,000 clones, about 61% of which are singletons, and 2.5% to 3.5% rests with the top ten. Source material: CD4+ T cells sorted from blood. All receptors come from a human donor in good health. CDR3s include the opening cysteine and the closing phenylalanine or tryptophan. Each record gives: clone size, CDR3 length, J gene, V gene, D gene, CDR3 DNA, CDR3 protein. The D gene is left open where the match is weak. Clone size is stated in some rows and not others, as once, few, many or a class when expanded.

few,15,TRBJ2-2,TRBV5-1,-,TGCGCCAGCAGCCCACTGGGGGGAAGCGCCGGGGAGCTGTTTTTT,CASSPLGGSAGELFF
-,14,TRBJ2-2,TRBV9,-,TGTGCCAGCAGCGTCAACCGATACACCGGGGAGCTGTTTTTT,CASSVNRYTGELFF
-,18,TRBJ2-7,TRBV15,TRBD1,TGTGCCACCAGCAGAGTCGGGGTGGGGGCAGGGGGACCCTACGAGCAGTACTTC,CATSRVGVGAGGPYEQYF
-,13,TRBJ2-7,TRBV28,-,TGTGCCAGCAGTTCCCCCAAGCCCGAAAGACAGTACTTC,CASSSPKPERQYF
-,16,TRBJ2-7,TRBV28,TRBD1,TGTGCCAGCAGCTCCCCCGACAGGGTTGGCTCCTACGAGCAGTACTTC,CASSSPDRVGSYEQYF
-,17,TRBJ2-5,TRBV7-9,-,TGTGCCAGCAGCCAACCCCGGGGGGCGCAGGGGCAAGAGACCCAGTACTTC,CASSQPRGAQGQETQYF
-,16,TRBJ2-2,TRBV5-1,-,TGCGCCAGCAGCTTGGAGAGAGTCACAGGGTCCGGGGAGCTGTTTTTT,CASSLERVTGSGELFF
-,13,TRBJ2-3,TRBV28,TRBD1,TGTGCCAGCAGTCGACAGGGTTCAGATACGCAGTATTTT,CASSRQGSDTQYF
-,19,TRBJ1-5,TRBV18,TRBD1,TGTGCCAGCTCATTTCCGGACAGGAGGAGCGGTTATAGCAATCAGCCCCAGCATTTT,CASSFPDRRSGYSNQPQHF
-,14,TRBJ2-3,TRBV5-1,-,TGCGCCAGCAGCACCGACAGTTACACAGATACGCAGTATTTT,CASSTDSYTDTQYF
few,12,TRBJ1-1,TRBV29-1,-,TGCAGCGCAAGACAGAGGAACACTGAAGCTTTCTTT,CSARQRNTEAFF
-,14,TRBJ2-4,TRBV30,-,TGTGCCTGGAGTGTTGGGACAGCGGGGAACATTCAGTACTTC,CAWSVGTAGNIQYF
few,14,TRBJ1-6,TRBV7-9,-,TGTGCCAGCAGCTCTACAGGGCTCAATTCACCCCTCCACTTT,CASSSTGLNSPLHF
-,12,TRBJ2-1,TRBV6-4,-,TGTGCCAGCAGTTCAGGGGACAATGAGCAGTTCTTC,CASSSGDNEQFF
-,14,TRBJ2-4,TRBV30,-,TGTGCCTGGAGACCCGGGACGCAACAAAACATTCAGTACTTC,CAWRPGTQQNIQYF
-,16,TRBJ1-6,TRBV25-1,-,TGTGCCAGCAGTGAATATGGACAGCTCCAGTATTCACCCCTCCACTTT,CASSEYGQLQYSPLHF
-,14,TRBJ2-7,TRBV29-1,-,TGCAGCGTTGAAGGATTGGGGGCCCCCTACGAGCAGTACTTC,CSVEGLGAPYEQYF